A selection of T cell receptor beta chains follows, all from one sample in a study of T cell repertoires in cytomegalovirus infection. From the reads, TCRdb called clonotypes with MiXCR, one entry per CDR3 protein. The sample includes hundreds of thousands of distinct CDR3 sequences, about 30% of them seen just once. Their antigens are not known. Sample: cultured PBMCs, taken from culture after CMV antigen stimulation. The receptors shown here come from a human donor in good health (CMV status not recorded). Some clones in this sample may be carry-over from other donors' samples. CDR3s include the opening cysteine and the closing phenylalanine or tryptophan. Each record gives: D gene, J gene, clone size, V gene, CDR3 DNA, CDR3 protein. The D gene is left open where the match is weak. A clone size is listed for some rows: how often the clone was seen (once, few, many), or a class if it is expanded.

D gene: TRBD1; J gene: TRBJ1-4; clone size: few; V gene: TRBV12-5; CDR3 DNA: TGTGCTAGCTCGAGGGAGAGCGGACAGGCCCTTAACGAAAAACTGTTTTTT; CDR3 protein: CASSRESGQALNEKLFF
D gene: -; J gene: TRBJ1-1; clone size: few; V gene: TRBV7-8; CDR3 DNA: TGTGCCAGCAGCCCCACGCGACTGAACACTGAAGCTTTCTTT; CDR3 protein: CASSPTRLNTEAFF
D gene: TRBD2; J gene: TRBJ2-1; clone size: -; V gene: TRBV19; CDR3 DNA: TGTGCCACCCTGGGGGGGGCCTACAATGAGCAGTTCTTC; CDR3 protein: CATLGGAYNEQFF
D gene: TRBD2; J gene: TRBJ2-1; clone size: -; V gene: TRBV5-4; CDR3 DNA: TGTGCCAGCAGCTTCACTAGCGGGAGCCATGAGCAGTTCTTC; CDR3 protein: CASSFTSGSHEQFF
D gene: TRBD2; J gene: TRBJ2-3; clone size: -; V gene: TRBV27; CDR3 DNA: TGTGCCAGCCGTAGGGCTAGCGGGGATACGCAGTATTTT; CDR3 protein: CASRRASGDTQYF
D gene: -; J gene: TRBJ2-1; clone size: -; V gene: TRBV7-2; CDR3 DNA: TGTGCCAGCAGCTTAGCCGGGACTGTGGCCAATGAGCAGTTCTTC; CDR3 protein: CASSLAGTVANEQFF
D gene: -; J gene: TRBJ2-7; clone size: -; V gene: TRBV2; CDR3 DNA: TGTGCCAGCAGTGATTGGCGGATCTACGAGCAGTACTTC; CDR3 protein: CASSDWRIYEQYF
D gene: -; J gene: TRBJ1-2; clone size: -; V gene: TRBV27; CDR3 DNA: TGTGCCAGCTCTTCTGGCTACGGGGGTGGCTACACCTTC; CDR3 protein: CASSSGYGGGYTF
D gene: -; J gene: TRBJ2-1; clone size: -; V gene: TRBV7-6; CDR3 DNA: TGTGCCAGCACTTTAGGGGGGGACACAAGGGGGCAGTTCTTC; CDR3 protein: CASTLGGDTRGQFF
D gene: -; J gene: TRBJ1-1; clone size: once; V gene: TRBV4-1; CDR3 DNA: TGCGCCAGCAGCCATTACAGGGAGGTGAACACTGAAGCTTTCTTT; CDR3 protein: CASSHYREVNTEAFF
D gene: -; J gene: TRBJ1-1; clone size: few; V gene: TRBV12-3/TRBV12-4; CDR3 DNA: TGTGCCAGCAGGGTTACAGCTAACACTGAAGCTTTCTTT; CDR3 protein: CASRVTANTEAFF
D gene: TRBD2; J gene: TRBJ2-3; clone size: -; V gene: TRBV3-1; CDR3 DNA: TGTGCCAGCAGCCACCGGACTAGCGGTCGGGCCAGGGATACGCAGTATTTT; CDR3 protein: CASSHRTSGRARDTQYF
D gene: TRBD1; J gene: TRBJ2-7; clone size: few; V gene: TRBV5-4; CDR3 DNA: TGTGCCAGCAGCGCGGGACAGGGAAACTCCTACGAGCAGTACTTC; CDR3 protein: CASSAGQGNSYEQYF
D gene: TRBD1; J gene: TRBJ2-5; clone size: -; V gene: TRBV2; CDR3 DNA: TGTGCCAGCAGGAGGACAGGGGCCCAAGAGACCCAGTACTTC; CDR3 protein: CASRRTGAQETQYF
D gene: TRBD2; J gene: TRBJ2-1; clone size: -; V gene: TRBV20-1; CDR3 DNA: TGCAGTGCTATCAATAGCGGGAGGCCTTCTTTTGAGCAGTTCTTC; CDR3 protein: CSAINSGRPSFEQFF
D gene: TRBD1; J gene: TRBJ1-6; clone size: -; V gene: TRBV12-3/TRBV12-4; CDR3 DNA: TGTGCCAGCAGTCTATTACAGGGGCCTAATACACCCCTCCACTTT; CDR3 protein: CASSLLQGPNTPLHF
D gene: TRBD2; J gene: TRBJ2-7; clone size: -; V gene: TRBV7-2; CDR3 DNA: TGTGCCAGCAGCCTAGACCTGGGAGGGTTCTACGAGCAGTACTTC; CDR3 protein: CASSLDLGGFYEQYF
D gene: -; J gene: TRBJ1-4; clone size: few; V gene: TRBV6-1; CDR3 DNA: TGTGCCAGCAGTGAAACCGGTGCAACTAATGAAAAACTGTTTTTT; CDR3 protein: CASSETGATNEKLFF
D gene: -; J gene: TRBJ2-1; clone size: few; V gene: TRBV11-2; CDR3 DNA: TGTGCCAGCAGTTTCTCCCAGGGCCCCTACAATGAGCAGTTCTTC; CDR3 protein: CASSFSQGPYNEQFF
D gene: -; J gene: TRBJ1-1; clone size: few; V gene: TRBV2; CDR3 DNA: TGTGCCAGCAGAATCGAAGGGGAGCATTACACTGAAGCTTTCTTT; CDR3 protein: CASRIEGEHYTEAFF
D gene: -; J gene: TRBJ1-5; clone size: few; V gene: TRBV7-8; CDR3 DNA: TGTGCCAGCAGCCCTCGACCCCGGAGGGGCAATCAGCCCCAGCATTTT; CDR3 protein: CASSPRPRRGNQPQHF
D gene: -; J gene: TRBJ2-5; clone size: once; V gene: TRBV11-2; CDR3 DNA: TGTGCCAGCAGCCCCCAGAGGGCCCAGTACTTC; CDR3 protein: CASSPQRAQYF
D gene: -; J gene: TRBJ1-2; clone size: -; V gene: TRBV27; CDR3 DNA: TGTGCCAGCCACCCAACCGCGGACGGGTTATATGGCTACACCTTC; CDR3 protein: CASHPTADGLYGYTF
D gene: TRBD1; J gene: TRBJ2-5; clone size: -; V gene: TRBV12-3/TRBV12-4; CDR3 DNA: TGTGCCAGCAGTTTAGCCCTAACCAGGACAGGGATCGGTCCCGCGACAGAGACCCAGTACTTC; CDR3 protein: CASSLALTRTGIGPATETQYF
D gene: -; J gene: TRBJ2-7; clone size: -; V gene: TRBV11-2; CDR3 DNA: TGTGCCAGCAGCTCCGCTTATCCCTACGAGCAGTACTTC; CDR3 protein: CASSSAYPYEQYF
D gene: TRBD2; J gene: TRBJ2-5; clone size: -; V gene: TRBV7-9; CDR3 DNA: TGTGCCAGCAGCTTAACAGCGGGGGGAGAGACCCAGTACTTC; CDR3 protein: CASSLTAGGETQYF
D gene: -; J gene: TRBJ2-7; clone size: many; V gene: TRBV7-2; CDR3 DNA: TGTGCCAGCAGCGTAGCGGTACTATACGAGCAGTACTTC; CDR3 protein: CASSVAVLYEQYF
D gene: -; J gene: TRBJ2-1; clone size: -; V gene: TRBV4-1; CDR3 DNA: TGCGCCAGCAGCCACAGCTTTGGACTGTACAATGAGCAGTTCTTC; CDR3 protein: CASSHSFGLYNEQFF
D gene: -; J gene: TRBJ1-4; clone size: -; V gene: TRBV7-9; CDR3 DNA: TGTGCCAGCAGCTTAGGCGGGCCTGAAAAACTGTTTTTT; CDR3 protein: CASSLGGPEKLFF
D gene: TRBD2; J gene: TRBJ2-1; clone size: -; V gene: TRBV12-3/TRBV12-4; CDR3 DNA: TGTGCCAGCAGGGAAGGGACTAGCGGGAGGGATGAGCAGTTCTTC; CDR3 protein: CASREGTSGRDEQFF
D gene: -; J gene: TRBJ2-1; clone size: once; V gene: TRBV27; CDR3 DNA: TGTGCCAGCAGTTTTACCCTGGGAGGGGGGGTAGGAACCTACAATGAGCAGTTCTTC; CDR3 protein: CASSFTLGGGVGTYNEQFF
D gene: TRBD1; J gene: TRBJ2-1; clone size: few; V gene: TRBV10-3; CDR3 DNA: TGTGCCATCAGAAGACAGGGGGCCTACAATGAGCAGTTCTTC; CDR3 protein: CAIRRQGAYNEQFF
D gene: -; J gene: TRBJ1-2; clone size: few; V gene: TRBV4-2; CDR3 DNA: TGTGCCAGCAGCGCAGGACGCGGCGCCTATGGCTACACCTTC; CDR3 protein: CASSAGRGAYGYTF
D gene: -; J gene: TRBJ2-7; clone size: -; V gene: TRBV4-3; CDR3 DNA: TGCGCCAGCAGCCAAGATTCAGGGAGCTCCTACGAGCAGTACTTC; CDR3 protein: CASSQDSGSSYEQYF
D gene: -; J gene: TRBJ2-3; clone size: -; V gene: TRBV7-9; CDR3 DNA: TGTGCCAGCAGCGCTATGGGGGGAGAGGGAGATACGCAGTATTTT; CDR3 protein: CASSAMGGEGDTQYF
D gene: -; J gene: TRBJ2-3; clone size: -; V gene: TRBV11-2; CDR3 DNA: TGTGCCAGCAGCTTATTAGGGCATAGGGTACCAGATACGCAGTATTTT; CDR3 protein: CASSLLGHRVPDTQYF
D gene: -; J gene: TRBJ1-4; clone size: -; V gene: TRBV20-1; CDR3 DNA: TGCAGTGCGAAGAGAGGGGAAAAACTGTTTTTT; CDR3 protein: CSAKRGEKLFF
D gene: TRBD2; J gene: TRBJ2-5; clone size: -; V gene: TRBV12-3/TRBV12-4; CDR3 DNA: TGTGCCAGCAGTTTAGTGCCTAGCGGGGGCCCGTACTTC; CDR3 protein: CASSLVPSGGPYF
D gene: TRBD2; J gene: TRBJ2-7; clone size: few; V gene: TRBV14; CDR3 DNA: TGTGCCAGCAGCCGCGAGGGGATAGCGGGATTTTACGAGCAGTACTTC; CDR3 protein: CASSREGIAGFYEQYF
D gene: -; J gene: TRBJ2-1; clone size: -; V gene: TRBV10-3; CDR3 DNA: TGTGCCATCAGTGAACGGTCCCCAATTCGGGGGAATGAGCAGTTCTTC; CDR3 protein: CAISERSPIRGNEQFF
D gene: -; J gene: TRBJ1-2; clone size: few; V gene: TRBV10-3; CDR3 DNA: TGTGCCATCTCCTCCCGGGGCGACTATGGCTACACCTTC; CDR3 protein: CAISSRGDYGYTF